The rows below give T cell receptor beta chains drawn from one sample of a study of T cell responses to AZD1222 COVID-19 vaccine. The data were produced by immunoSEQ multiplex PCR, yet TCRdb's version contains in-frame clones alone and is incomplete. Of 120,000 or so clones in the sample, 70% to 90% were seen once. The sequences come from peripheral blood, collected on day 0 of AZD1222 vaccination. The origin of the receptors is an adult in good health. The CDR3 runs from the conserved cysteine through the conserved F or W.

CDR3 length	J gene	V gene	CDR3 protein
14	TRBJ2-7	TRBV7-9	CASRQGQGTYEQYF
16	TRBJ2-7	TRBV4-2	CASSQEGTGTSYEQYF
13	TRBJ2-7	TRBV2	CASRNGTGHKQYF
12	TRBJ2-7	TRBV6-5	CASMTSSYEQYF
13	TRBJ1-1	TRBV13	CASSLGRETEAFF
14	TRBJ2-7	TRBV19	CASSSRPESFEQYF
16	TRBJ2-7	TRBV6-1	CASSEAGATASYEQYF
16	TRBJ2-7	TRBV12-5	CASGLVLLGGSYEQYF
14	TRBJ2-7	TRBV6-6	CASSYLAGSNEQYF
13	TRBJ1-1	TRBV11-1	CASSFAGDTEAFF
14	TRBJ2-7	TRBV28	CASTIHIQPYEQYF
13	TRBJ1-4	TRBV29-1	CSAELGPGEKLFF
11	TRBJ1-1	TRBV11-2	CASSLTSEAFF
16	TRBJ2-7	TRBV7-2	CASSRGLAGIGYEQYF
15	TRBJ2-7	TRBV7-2	CASSSTAARSYEQYF
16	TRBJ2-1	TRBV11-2	CASSPSGLASYNEQFF
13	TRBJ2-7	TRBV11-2	CASSLEGGYEQYF
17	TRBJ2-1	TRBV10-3	CAISESNFRASGNEQFF
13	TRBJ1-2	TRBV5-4	CASSLEDLYGYTF
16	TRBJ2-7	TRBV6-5	CASSYDRTVSSYEQYF
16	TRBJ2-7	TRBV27	CASSFNLAGGPNEQYF
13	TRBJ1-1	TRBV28	CASVVAGTGVAFF
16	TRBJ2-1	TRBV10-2	CASSAAVAGGDNEQFF
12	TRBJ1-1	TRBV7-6	CASSLDRGEAFF
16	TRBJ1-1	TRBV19	CASSSPARAGDTEAFF
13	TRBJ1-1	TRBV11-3	CASSQRQGTEAFF
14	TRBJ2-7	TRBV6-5	CASSSNPGALEQYF
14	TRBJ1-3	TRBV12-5	CASGLEGSGNTIYF
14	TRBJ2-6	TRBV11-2	CASSLVSGANVLTF
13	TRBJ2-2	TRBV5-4	CASSPRVAGELFF
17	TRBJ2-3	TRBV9	CASSVAFSGTSTDTQYF
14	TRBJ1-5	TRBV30	CAWRKGGGNQPQHF
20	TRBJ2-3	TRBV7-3	CASSHLAGLAGGRGTDTQYF